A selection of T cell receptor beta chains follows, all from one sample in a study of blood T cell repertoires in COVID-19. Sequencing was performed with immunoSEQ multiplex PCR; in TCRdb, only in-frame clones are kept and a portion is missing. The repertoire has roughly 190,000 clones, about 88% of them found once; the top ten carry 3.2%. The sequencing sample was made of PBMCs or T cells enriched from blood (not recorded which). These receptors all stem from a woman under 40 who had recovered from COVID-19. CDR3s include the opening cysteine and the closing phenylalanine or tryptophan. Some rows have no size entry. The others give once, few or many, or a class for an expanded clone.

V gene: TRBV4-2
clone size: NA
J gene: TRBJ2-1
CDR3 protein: CASSQAGGNEQFF

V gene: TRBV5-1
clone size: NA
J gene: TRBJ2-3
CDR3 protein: CASSLQGAYGDTQYF

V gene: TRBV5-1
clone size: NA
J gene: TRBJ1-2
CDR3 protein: CASSLSPGQGDYGYTF

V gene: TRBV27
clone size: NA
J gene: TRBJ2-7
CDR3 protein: CASRIRTGRTYEQYF

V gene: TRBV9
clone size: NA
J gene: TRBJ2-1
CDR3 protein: CASSEKRGPMNNEQFF

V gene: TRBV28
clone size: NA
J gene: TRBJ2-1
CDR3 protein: CASSLVGSGRGSYNEQFF

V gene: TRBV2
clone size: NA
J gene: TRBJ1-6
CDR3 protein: CASHGGTDNSPLHF

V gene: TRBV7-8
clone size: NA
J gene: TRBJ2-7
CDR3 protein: CASSPPRRMAGSAYEQYF

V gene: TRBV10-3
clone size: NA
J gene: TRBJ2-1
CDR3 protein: CAISESKGQGFRNEQFF

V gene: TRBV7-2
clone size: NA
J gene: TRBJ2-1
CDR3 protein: CASSRWTGDYNEQFF

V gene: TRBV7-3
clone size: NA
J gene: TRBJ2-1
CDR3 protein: CASSSGLAINEQFF

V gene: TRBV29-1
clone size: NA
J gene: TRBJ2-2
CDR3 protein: CSAGQGITGELFF

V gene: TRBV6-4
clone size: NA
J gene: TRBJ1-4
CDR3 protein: CASVTGQGHEKLFF

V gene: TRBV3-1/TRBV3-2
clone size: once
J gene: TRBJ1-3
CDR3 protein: CASSQATGSNTIYF

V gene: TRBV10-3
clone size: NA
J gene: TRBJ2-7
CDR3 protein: CAIRGGLAGGWDYEQYF

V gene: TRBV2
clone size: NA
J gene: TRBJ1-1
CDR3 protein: CASNNHNTEAFF

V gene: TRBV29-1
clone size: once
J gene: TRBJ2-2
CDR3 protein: CSAFGGSGGNTGELFF

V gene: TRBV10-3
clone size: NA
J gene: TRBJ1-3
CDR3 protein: CAISGREHSGNTIYF

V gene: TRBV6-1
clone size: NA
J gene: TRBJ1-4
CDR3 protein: CASSDETAKYARLFF

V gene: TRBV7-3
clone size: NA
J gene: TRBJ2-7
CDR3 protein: CASSLEGTSGSYEQYF